This section outlines one TCR beta chain sequence together with its context. The method was immunoSEQ multiplex PCR; TCRdb's version includes in-frame clones alone and lacks a portion of them. The data show 80,000 or so clones, 96% seen once. The data are from a study of technical replicates of blood from a few donors. V was trimmed by 0 bases and J by 5 bases, leaving 12 bases between them. CDR1 is MNHEY and CDR2 is SVGAGI in the germline V gene. The CDR3 consists of 15 residues. The TCR comes from a human donor in good health. This sequence joins TRBV6-5 and TRBJ2-3; TRBD2 might be the D (6 bases). Sequencing input: T cells isolated from PBMCs. DNA of the CDR3: TGTGCCAGCAGTTACTCAGGCGGGGACCTAGATACGCAGTATTTT. This translates into CASSYSGGDLDTQYF.